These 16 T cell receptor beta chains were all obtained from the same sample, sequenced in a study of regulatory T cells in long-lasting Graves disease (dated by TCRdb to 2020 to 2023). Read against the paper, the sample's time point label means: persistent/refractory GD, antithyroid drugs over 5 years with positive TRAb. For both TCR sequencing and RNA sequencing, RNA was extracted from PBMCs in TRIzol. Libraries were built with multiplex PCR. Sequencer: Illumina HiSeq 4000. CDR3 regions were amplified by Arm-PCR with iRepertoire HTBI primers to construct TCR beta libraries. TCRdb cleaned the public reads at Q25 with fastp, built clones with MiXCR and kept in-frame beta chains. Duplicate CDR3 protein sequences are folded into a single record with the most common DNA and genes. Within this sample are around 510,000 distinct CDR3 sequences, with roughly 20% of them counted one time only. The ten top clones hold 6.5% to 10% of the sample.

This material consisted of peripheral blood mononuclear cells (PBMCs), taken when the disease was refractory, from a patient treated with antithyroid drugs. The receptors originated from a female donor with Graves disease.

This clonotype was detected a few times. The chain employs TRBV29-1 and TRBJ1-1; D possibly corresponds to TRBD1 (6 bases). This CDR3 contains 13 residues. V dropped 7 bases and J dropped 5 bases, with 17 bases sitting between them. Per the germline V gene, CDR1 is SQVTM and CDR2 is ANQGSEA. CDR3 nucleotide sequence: TGCAGCGCTCGTGAACAGGGTGGGACTGAAGCTTTCTTT. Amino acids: CSAREQGGTEAFF.

The DNA for the CDR3 is TGTGCCAGCAGCCACGCCGGCGGGAGGGCCCACGAGCAGTACTTC. It specifies CASSHAGGRAHEQYF. V is TRBV7-9 and J is TRBJ2-7; TRBD2 aligns across 9 bases. CDR1 is SEHNR, CDR2 FQNEAQ, per germline (reference sequence). The CDR3 totals 15 residues. Germline trimming cut 5 bases from V and 5 bases from J; bases unmatched to any gene: 10.

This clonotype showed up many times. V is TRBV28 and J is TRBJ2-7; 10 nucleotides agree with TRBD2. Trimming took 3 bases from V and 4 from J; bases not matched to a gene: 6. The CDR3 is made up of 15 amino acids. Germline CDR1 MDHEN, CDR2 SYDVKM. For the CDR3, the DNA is TGTGCCAGCAGTTTGGCCGGACTAGCGGCATACGAGCAGTACTTC. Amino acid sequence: CASSLAGLAAYEQYF.

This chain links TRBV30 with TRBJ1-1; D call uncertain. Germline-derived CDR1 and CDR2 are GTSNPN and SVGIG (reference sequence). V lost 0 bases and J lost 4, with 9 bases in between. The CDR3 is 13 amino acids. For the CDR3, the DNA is TGTGCCTGGAGTGTAGTAGGCGGCACTGAAGCTTTCTTT. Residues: CAWSVVGGTEAFF.

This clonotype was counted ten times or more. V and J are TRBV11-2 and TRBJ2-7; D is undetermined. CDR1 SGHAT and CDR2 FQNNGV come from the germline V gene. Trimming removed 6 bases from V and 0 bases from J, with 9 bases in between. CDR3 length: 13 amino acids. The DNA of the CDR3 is TGTGCCAGCAGTTTACGGAGCTCCTACGAGCAGTACTTC. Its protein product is CASSLRSSYEQYF.

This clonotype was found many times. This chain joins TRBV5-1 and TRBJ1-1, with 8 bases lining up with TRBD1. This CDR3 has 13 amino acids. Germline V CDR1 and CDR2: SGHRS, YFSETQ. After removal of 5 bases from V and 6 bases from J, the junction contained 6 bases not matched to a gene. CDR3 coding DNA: TGCGCCAGCAGTTCCAGGGGGCCCCCTGAAGCTTTCTTT. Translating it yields CASSSRGPPEAFF.

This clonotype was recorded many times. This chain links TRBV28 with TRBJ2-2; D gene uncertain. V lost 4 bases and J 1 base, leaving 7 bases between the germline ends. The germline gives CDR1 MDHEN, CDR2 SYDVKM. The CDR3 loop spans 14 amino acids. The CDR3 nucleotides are TGTGCCAGCAGTTCCCTAGGGAACACCGGGGAGCTGTTTTTT. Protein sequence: CASSSLGNTGELFF.

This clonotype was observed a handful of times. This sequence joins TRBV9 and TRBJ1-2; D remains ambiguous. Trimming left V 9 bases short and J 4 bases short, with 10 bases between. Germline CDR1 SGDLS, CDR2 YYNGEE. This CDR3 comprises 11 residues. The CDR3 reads CATQLRYGYTF. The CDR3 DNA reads TGTGCCACCCAGCTTCGCTATGGCTACACCTTC.

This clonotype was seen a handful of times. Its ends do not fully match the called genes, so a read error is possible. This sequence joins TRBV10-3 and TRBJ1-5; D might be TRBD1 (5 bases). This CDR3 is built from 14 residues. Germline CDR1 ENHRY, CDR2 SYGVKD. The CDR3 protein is CASSFWGDRQPQHF. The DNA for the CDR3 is TGTGCCAGCAGTTTTTGGGGGGACCGTCAGCCCCAGCATTTT.

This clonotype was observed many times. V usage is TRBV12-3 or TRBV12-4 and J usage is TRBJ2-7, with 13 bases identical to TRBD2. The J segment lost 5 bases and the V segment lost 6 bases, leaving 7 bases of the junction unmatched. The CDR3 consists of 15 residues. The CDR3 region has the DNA TGTGCCAGCAGCTCCACTAGCGGGAGGGCCGACGAGCAGTACTTC. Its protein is CASSSTSGRADEQYF.

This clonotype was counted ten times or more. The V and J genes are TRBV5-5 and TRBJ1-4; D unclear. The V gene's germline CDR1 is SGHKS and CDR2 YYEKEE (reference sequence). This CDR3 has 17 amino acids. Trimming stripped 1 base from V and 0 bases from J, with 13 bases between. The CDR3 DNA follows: TGTGCCAGCAGCTTGATGGGGAGCACAGCAACTAATGAAAAACTGTTTTTT. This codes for CASSLMGSTATNEKLFF.

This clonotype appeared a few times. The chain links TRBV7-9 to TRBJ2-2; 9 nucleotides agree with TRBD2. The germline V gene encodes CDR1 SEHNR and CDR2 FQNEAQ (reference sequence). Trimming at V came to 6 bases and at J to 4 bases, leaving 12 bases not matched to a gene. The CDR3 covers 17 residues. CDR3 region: CASRSRLAGRLTGELFF. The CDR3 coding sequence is TGTGCCAGCAGGTCACGGCTAGCGGGGCGCCTCACCGGGGAGCTGTTTTTT.

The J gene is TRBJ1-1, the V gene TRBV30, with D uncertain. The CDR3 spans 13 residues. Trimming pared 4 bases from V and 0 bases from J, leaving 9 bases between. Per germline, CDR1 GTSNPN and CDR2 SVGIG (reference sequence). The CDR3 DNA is TGTGCCTGGAACGTACAAGTGAACACTGAAGCTTTCTTT. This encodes CAWNVQVNTEAFF.

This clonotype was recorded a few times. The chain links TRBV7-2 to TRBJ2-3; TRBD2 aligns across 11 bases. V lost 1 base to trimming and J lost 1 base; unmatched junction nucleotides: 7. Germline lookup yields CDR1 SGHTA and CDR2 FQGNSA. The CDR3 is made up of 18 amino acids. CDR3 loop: CASSLVGASGRRTDTQYF. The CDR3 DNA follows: TGTGCCAGCAGCTTAGTCGGGGCTAGCGGGAGGCGCACAGATACGCAGTATTTT.

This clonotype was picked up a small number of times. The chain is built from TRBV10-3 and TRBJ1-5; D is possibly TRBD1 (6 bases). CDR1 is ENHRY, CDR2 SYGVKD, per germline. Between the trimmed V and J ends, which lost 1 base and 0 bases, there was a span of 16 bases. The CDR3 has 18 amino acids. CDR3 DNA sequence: TGTGCCATCAGTGAGTTAGAGTTTGGGGGGCTTAGCAATCAGCCCCAGCATTTT. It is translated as CAISELEFGGLSNQPQHF.

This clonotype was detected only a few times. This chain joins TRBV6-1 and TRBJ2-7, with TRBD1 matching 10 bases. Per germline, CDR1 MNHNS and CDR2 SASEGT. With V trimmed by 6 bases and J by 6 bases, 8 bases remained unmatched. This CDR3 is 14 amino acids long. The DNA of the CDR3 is TGTGCCAGCAGCCCAGGGACAGGGGAGATCGAGCAGTACTTC. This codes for CASSPGTGEIEQYF.